The next 28 T cell receptor beta chains were all read from a single sample in a study of Ad26.COV2.S vaccination and SARS-CoV-2 variants. Treatment denoted: some 20 received Ad26.COV2.S at low or high dose, single or two shots; about 5 received placebo; per-sample allocation not given. Collection of the samples took place on day 63 after the first injection of vaccine or placebo. The protocol was immunoSEQ multiplex PCR, while the TCRdb copy is restricted to in-frame clones and leaves out a portion. The sample records 350,000 to 400,000 clones, around 85% being singletons. The specimen was peripheral blood, collected in a trial of Ad26.COV2.S vaccine versus placebo. The receptor set was obtained from a person aged 18-65 years who received the Ad26.COV2.S COVID-19 vaccine or a placebo.

V usage is TRBV10-3 and J usage is TRBJ1-2; D unclear. Germline CDR1 is ENHRY and CDR2 is SYGVKD. V was shortened by 0 bases and J by 5 bases, with 7 bases between the two germline ends. The CDR3 covers 13 residues. The CDR3 region is CAISESKGYGYTF. The CDR3 nucleotides read TGTGCCATCAGTGAGTCTAAGGGATATGGCTACACCTTC.

The chain employs TRBV6-6 and TRBJ2-7, with D possibly matching TRBD1 (6 bases). The CDR3 totals 15 residues. Trimming took 4 bases from V and 0 from J, leaving 13 bases between them. Germline values: CDR1 MNHNY, CDR2 SVGAGI (reference sequence). The DNA for the CDR3 is TGTGCCAGCAGTTCCTCCGACAGGCCCTCCTACGAGCAGTACTTC. It yields the protein CASSSSDRPSYEQYF.

This clone has just one count. V and J are TRBV6-2 or TRBV6-3 and TRBJ1-2, with TRBD1 as a possible D gene (6 bases). V gave up 2 bases and J gave up 3 bases, with 13 bases separating them. The CDR3 length is 15 residues. Looked up from germline, CDR1 is MNHEY and CDR2 is SVGEGT. The CDR3 region is CASSYDQQGDYGYTF. The CDR3 DNA is TGTGCCAGCAGTTACGACCAACAGGGTGACTATGGCTACACCTTC.

V gene TRBV19 combines with J gene TRBJ1-6, with 7 bases lining up with TRBD1. Germline-derived CDR1 and CDR2 are LNHDA and SQIVND (reference sequence). Unmatched junction bases numbered 8, after V lost 3 bases and J lost 9 bases. The CDR3 covers 15 residues. The CDR3 here is CASSIQGGIGSPLHF. In DNA, the CDR3 is TGTGCCAGTAGTATCCAGGGGGGGATCGGTTCACCCCTCCACTTT.

This clone has a single count. V is TRBV19 and J is TRBJ1-2, with D maybe TRBD1 (5 bases). Trimming took 5 bases from V and 4 from J, leaving 14 bases between them. The germline CDR1 and CDR2 sequences are LNHDA and SQIVND (reference sequence). The CDR3 runs to 14 residues. CDR3 DNA sequence: TGTGCCAGTAGTCCACCAGCAGGGCCCTATGGCTACACCTTC. Translation gives CASSPPAGPYGYTF.

This chain links TRBV6-5 with TRBJ2-2, with 10 bases fitting TRBD1. The CDR3 contains 15 residues. In germline, CDR1 is MNHEY, CDR2 SVGAGI. Losses at the gene ends were 7 bases for V and 5 bases for J; bases not matched to a gene: 7. The chain's CDR3 is CASKPGTGVTGELFF. The CDR3 region has the DNA TGTGCCAGCAAGCCCGGGACAGGGGTTACCGGGGAGCTGTTTTTT.

The V call is TRBV6-5, the J call TRBJ1-1, with D hard to call. V dropped 0 bases and J dropped 4 bases, with 12 bases sitting between them. This CDR3 is built from 15 residues. Per germline, CDR1 MNHEY and CDR2 SVGAGI. The CDR3 loop reads CASSYSRAAVTEAFF. The CDR3, as DNA: TGTGCCAGCAGTTACTCGAGGGCCGCGGTCACTGAAGCTTTCTTT.

The V gene is TRBV3-1 (or the pseudogene TRBV3-2), the J gene TRBJ2-2; 7 bases are shared with TRBD2. This CDR3 contains 15 residues. The germline gives CDR1 LGHDT, CDR2 YNNKEL (reference sequence). The trim removed 3 bases at V and 7 bases at J, leaving 8 bases unmatched. The CDR3 reads CASSQLPGGNGELFF. The CDR3 DNA sequence: TGTGCCAGCAGCCAGCTACCGGGGGGAAACGGGGAGCTGTTTTTT.

The rearrangement joins TRBV18 to TRBJ2-1; tentative D call: TRBD1 (5 bases). V lost 3 bases, J lost 6 bases, and 15 bases lay in between. The length of the CDR3 is 15 residues. The germline gives CDR1 KGHSH, CDR2 LQKENI. The CDR3 spells CASSPHRIRFNEQFF. The CDR3 DNA follows: TGTGCCAGCTCACCCCACAGGATAAGGTTCAATGAGCAGTTCTTC.

The table lists this clone with a count of one. The rearrangement joins TRBV5-8 to TRBJ2-5; no firm D call. The CDR3 length is 14 residues. The germline V gene encodes CDR1 SGHTS and CDR2 YDEGEE. Trimming removed 2 bases at V and 2 bases at J, with 10 bases between. CDR3 in DNA: TGTGCCAGCAGCTTTTGGCAGCAACAAGAGACCCAGTACTTC. It translates to CASSFWQQQETQYF.

The V gene is TRBV7-9, the J gene TRBJ2-7, with TRBD1 identical over 7 bases. V was pared by 5 bases and J by 0 bases, with 10 bases of the junction left unmatched. Germline CDR1 is SEHNR and CDR2 is FQNEAQ (reference sequence). This CDR3 spans 16 amino acids. DNA for the CDR3: TGTGCCAGCAGCCCAATTGGACAGGTCACCTCCTACGAGCAGTACTTC. It specifies CASSPIGQVTSYEQYF. The whole variable domain, filled in from reference TRBV7-9 and TRBJ2-7, reads DTGVSQNPRHKITKRGQNVTFRCDPISEHNRLYWYRQTLGQGPEFLTYFQNEAQLEKSRLLSDRFSAERPKGSFSTLEIQRTEQGDSAMYLCASSPIGQVTSYEQYFGPGTRLTVT.

This clone has a single count. The J gene is TRBJ2-1, the V gene TRBV18; D unclear. V lost 0 bases to trimming and J lost 3 bases, with 15 bases between them. The CDR3 loop spans 17 amino acids. CDR1 is KGHSH and CDR2 is LQKENI in the germline V gene. The CDR3 reads CASSPPESQNLYNEQFF. The CDR3 region has the DNA TGTGCCAGCTCACCACCGGAGTCCCAGAACCTCTACAATGAGCAGTTCTTC. The full variable domain, with the rest looked up from reference TRBV18 and TRBJ2-1, is NAGVMQNPRHLVRRRGQEARLRCSPMKGHSHVYWYRQLPEEGLKFMVYLQKENIIDESGMPKERFSAEFPKEGPSILRIQQVVRGDSAAYFCASSPPESQNLYNEQFFGPGTRLTVL.

The gene calls are TRBV11-1 and TRBJ2-1; the D is unclear. The germline CDR1 and CDR2 sequences are SGHAT and FQDESV (reference sequence). There are 14 residues in the CDR3. Between the trimmed V and J ends, which lost 3 bases and 7 bases, there was a span of 13 bases. CDR3 in amino acids: CASSLFLEANEQFF. The CDR3 DNA sequence: TGTGCCAGCAGCTTGTTTTTGGAAGCAAATGAGCAGTTCTTC.

This chain connects TRBV27 to TRBJ1-2; the match to TRBD1 covers 8 bases. Germline CDR1 is MNHEY and CDR2 is SMNVEV (reference sequence). This CDR3 contains 18 residues. Trimming at V came to 5 bases and at J to 5 bases, leaving 19 bases not matched to a gene. In DNA form, the CDR3 reads TGTGCCAGCAGTCCGCACAGGGGGTCCTCAGGTCTTCCTTATGGCTACACCTTC. It encodes CASSPHRGSSGLPYGYTF.

This chain uses TRBV10-1 with TRBJ2-7; 10 nucleotides align to TRBD1. After removal of 10 bases from V and 6 bases from J, the junction contained 21 bases not matched to a gene. Per the germline V gene, CDR1 is WNHNN and CDR2 is SYGVQD (reference sequence). CDR3 size: 17 residues. CDR3 nucleotides: TGCGCCAACCACCGGGACAGGGGTTTCTCGTTTAAGTCCGAGCAGTACTTC. It yields the protein CANHRDRGFSFKSEQYF.

The rearrangement joins TRBV6-2 or TRBV6-3 to TRBJ2-2; D possibly uses TRBD1 or TRBD2 (5 bases each). The CDR3 is 17 residues long. Trimming pared 4 bases from V and 0 bases from J, leaving 15 bases between. CDR1 and CDR2 from the germline V gene are MNHEY and SVGEGT. This CDR3 is CASSSLRGSANTGELFF. CDR3 DNA sequence: TGTGCCAGCAGTTCTCTCCGGGGCAGTGCGAACACCGGGGAGCTGTTTTTT.

The chain is built from TRBV7-6 and TRBJ1-1; D is ambiguous. Trimming removed 3 bases from V and 0 bases from J, with 8 bases in between. Germline V CDR1 and CDR2: SGHVS, FNYEAQ. The CDR3 length is 14 residues. The CDR3, as DNA: TGTGCCAGCAGCTTCCTTGCTATGAACACTGAAGCTTTCTTT. This codes for CASSFLAMNTEAFF. Supplemented by reference TRBV7-6 and TRBJ1-1, the full variable domain reads GAGVSQSPRYKVTKRGQDVALRCDPISGHVSLYWYRQALGQGPEFLTYFNYEAQQDKSGLPNDRFSAERPEGSISTLTIQRTEQRDSAMYRCASSFLAMNTEAFFGQGTRLTVV.

This rearrangement joins TRBV5-1 to TRBJ1-5; D gene unclear. The CDR3 contains 12 residues. Trimming took off 4 bases at V and 9 bases at J, with 11 bases between the two ends. Germline CDR1 SGHRS, CDR2 YFSETQ. CDR3 region: CASSLGDGPQHF. In DNA form, the CDR3 reads TGCGCCAGCAGCCTCGGGGATGGGCCCCAGCATTTT.

The CDR3 region is CASSFRTGGQETQYF. In DNA form, the CDR3 reads TGTGCCAGCAGCTTTAGGACAGGGGGCCAAGAGACCCAGTACTTC. The chain carries TRBV5-5 and TRBJ2-5; TRBD1 aligns across 10 bases. The CDR3 contains 15 residues. The germline V gene encodes CDR1 SGHKS and CDR2 YYEKEE (reference sequence). The junction had 2 bases not matched to a gene; V was cut back by 2 bases and J by 1 base.

The rearrangement joins TRBV20-1 to TRBJ1-1; D unclear. From germline, CDR1 is DFQATT and CDR2 SNEGSKA (reference sequence). The CDR3 is 12 amino acids. V was trimmed by 3 bases and J by 4 bases, leaving 9 bases between them. Written as DNA, the CDR3 is TGCAGTGCTAGTCCGGTGGGCACTGAAGCTTTCTTT. As protein: CSASPVGTEAFF.

V usage is TRBV7-8 and J usage is TRBJ1-2, with D uncertain. V lost 3 bases and J lost 4, with 15 bases in between. Germline V gene sequence: CDR1 SGHVS, CDR2 FQNEAQ. This CDR3 is 15 amino acids long. CDR3 in amino acids: CASSLEAWASYGYTF. In nucleotides, the CDR3 is TGTGCCAGCAGCTTGGAGGCATGGGCGTCCTATGGCTACACCTTC.

This chain links TRBV10-3 with TRBJ1-1; D remains ambiguous. Germline CDR1 and CDR2: ENHRY and SYGVKD. This CDR3 is built from 15 residues. Trimming cost V 0 bases and J 1 base, with 9 bases left between them. CDR3: CAISESAVPNTEAFF. Written as DNA, the CDR3 is TGTGCCATCAGTGAGTCGGCGGTTCCGAACACTGAAGCTTTCTTT.

The V gene is TRBV7-6, the J gene TRBJ2-1, with 9 bases aligning to TRBD2. The CDR3 length is 14 residues. Germline assignment: CDR1 SGHVS and CDR2 FNYEAQ. V shed 5 bases and J 5 bases; nucleotides not matched to a gene: 4. As DNA, the CDR3 is TGTGCCAGCAGCCTTGTAGCGGGGGACAATGAGCAGTTCTTC. This sequence encodes CASSLVAGDNEQFF.

This chain links TRBV6-1 with TRBJ1-4; no clear D gene. The CDR3 sequence is 15 residues long. The V gene's germline CDR1 is MNHNS and CDR2 SASEGT. With 1 base removed from V and 8 bases from J, the gap between germline ends came to 14 bases. In DNA form, the CDR3 reads TGTGCCAGCAGTGAAGGGGGTGGAATTGGCGAAAAACTGTTTTTT. Residues: CASSEGGGIGEKLFF.

The V call is TRBV2, the J call TRBJ1-1, with D possibly matching TRBD1 (6 bases). This CDR3 comprises 13 residues. The germline CDR1 and CDR2 sequences are SNHLY and FYNNEI. V shed 8 bases and J shed 2 bases, with 12 bases lying between them. The chain's CDR3 is CASVRGTNTEAFF. DNA for the CDR3: TGTGCCAGCGTAAGAGGGACAAACACTGAAGCTTTCTTT. The full variable domain, its missing parts supplied by reference TRBV2 and TRBJ1-1, is EPEVTQTPSHQVTQMGQEVILRCVPISNHLYFYWYRQILGQKVEFLVSFYNNEISEKSEIFDDQFSVERPDGSNFTLKIRSTKLEDSAMYFCASVRGTNTEAFFGQGTRLTVV.

The V and J genes are TRBV19 and TRBJ1-2; TRBD1 aligns across 8 bases. The CDR3 is 14 residues long. Germline CDR1 reads LNHDA; CDR2 reads SQIVND (reference sequence). After removal of 7 bases from V and 4 bases from J, the junction contained 8 bases not matched to a gene. The CDR3 loop reads CASTTGQATYGYTF. In DNA form, the CDR3 reads TGTGCCAGTACGACGGGACAGGCGACCTATGGCTACACCTTC.

This clone has more than one count but fewer than ten. The rearrangement uses TRBV30 and TRBJ1-1, with a tentative D call TRBD1 (5 bases). Trimming shortened V by 2 bases and J by 7 bases, and 11 bases separated the two germline ends. The CDR3 spans 12 residues. CDR1 is GTSNPN, CDR2 SVGIG, per germline (reference sequence). The CDR3 protein is CAWSHPRGEAFF. DNA of the CDR3: TGTGCCTGGAGTCACCCGAGGGGTGAAGCTTTCTTT.

The chain is built from TRBV24-1 and TRBJ2-2; D not certain. The CDR3 runs to 15 residues. Germline V gives CDR1 KGHDR, CDR2 SFDVKD. V was pared by 4 bases and J by 3 bases, with 11 bases between. The CDR3 bases are TGTGCCACCAGTGACTCCGACCTACACACCGGGGAGCTGTTTTTT. Protein product: CATSDSDLHTGELFF.